This record covers a single T cell receptor beta chain. What it recognizes is unknown. Noted time point: neoterminal ileum biopsy at postoperative endoscopy, about 6 months after surgery. The sample belongs to a study of T cell repertoires in ileal Crohn's disease. Generated by immunoSEQ multiplex PCR, the TCRdb table keeps only in-frame clones and is missing some. Among 15,000 to 20,000 clones listed, approximately 72% were seen once. Findings and caveats of the study: Sorted CD8 T cells held more high-frequency clones than CD4.

Germline CDR1 and CDR2: SNHLY and FYNNEI. V trimming: 4 bases; J trimming: 5 bases; junction bases outside the gene matches: 6. The CDR3 consists of 15 residues. The clonotype was recovered from an adult with Crohn's disease. The chain links TRBV2 to TRBJ2-3, with TRBD1 matching over 10 bases. The specimen sequenced was ileal tissue. CDR3 amino acids: CASSADRGQGDTQYF. The CDR3 DNA reads TGTGCCAGCAGTGCTGACAGGGGGCAAGGAGATACGCAGTATTTT.